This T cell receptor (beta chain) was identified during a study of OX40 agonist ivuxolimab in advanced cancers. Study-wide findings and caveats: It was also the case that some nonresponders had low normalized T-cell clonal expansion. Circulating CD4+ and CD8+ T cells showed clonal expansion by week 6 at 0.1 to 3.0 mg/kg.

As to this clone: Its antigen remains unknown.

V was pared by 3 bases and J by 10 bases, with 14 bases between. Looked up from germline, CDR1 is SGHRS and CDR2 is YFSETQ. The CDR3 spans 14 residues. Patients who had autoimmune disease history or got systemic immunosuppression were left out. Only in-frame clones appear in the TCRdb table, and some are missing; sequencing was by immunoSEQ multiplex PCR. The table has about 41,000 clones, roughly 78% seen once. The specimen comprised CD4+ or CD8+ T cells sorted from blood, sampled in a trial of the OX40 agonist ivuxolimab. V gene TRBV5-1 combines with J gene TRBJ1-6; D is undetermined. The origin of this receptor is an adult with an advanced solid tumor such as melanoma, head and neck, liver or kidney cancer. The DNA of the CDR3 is TGCGCCAGCAGCTCCGGGTCCCCGTACTCACCCCTCCACTTT. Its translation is CASSSGSPYSPLHF.